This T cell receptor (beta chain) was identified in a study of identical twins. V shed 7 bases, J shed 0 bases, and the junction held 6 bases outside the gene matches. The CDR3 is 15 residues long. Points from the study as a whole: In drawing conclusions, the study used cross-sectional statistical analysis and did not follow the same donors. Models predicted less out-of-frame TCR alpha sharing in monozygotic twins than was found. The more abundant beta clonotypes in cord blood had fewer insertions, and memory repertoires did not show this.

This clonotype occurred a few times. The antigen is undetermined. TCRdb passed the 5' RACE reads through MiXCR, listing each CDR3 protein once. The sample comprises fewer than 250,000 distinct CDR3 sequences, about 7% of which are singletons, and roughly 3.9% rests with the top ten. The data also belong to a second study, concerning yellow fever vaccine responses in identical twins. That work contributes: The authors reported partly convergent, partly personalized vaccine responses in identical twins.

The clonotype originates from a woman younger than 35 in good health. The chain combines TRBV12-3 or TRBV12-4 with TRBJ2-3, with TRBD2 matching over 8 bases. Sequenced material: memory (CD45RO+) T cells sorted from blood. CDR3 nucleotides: TGTGCCAGCACGACGCGGGAGGCCAGCACAGATACGCAGTATTTT. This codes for CASTTREASTDTQYF.